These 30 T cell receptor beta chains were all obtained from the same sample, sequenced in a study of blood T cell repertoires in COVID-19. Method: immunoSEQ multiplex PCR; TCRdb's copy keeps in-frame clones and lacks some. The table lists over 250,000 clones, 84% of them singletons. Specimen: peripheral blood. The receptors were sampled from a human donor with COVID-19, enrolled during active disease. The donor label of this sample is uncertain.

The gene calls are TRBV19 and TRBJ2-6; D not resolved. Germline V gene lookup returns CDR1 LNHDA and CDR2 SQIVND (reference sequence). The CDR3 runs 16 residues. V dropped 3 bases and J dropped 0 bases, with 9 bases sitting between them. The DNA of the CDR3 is TGTGCCAGTAGTATTTGGGCCAACTCTGGGGCCAACGTCCTGACTTTC. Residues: CASSIWANSGANVLTF. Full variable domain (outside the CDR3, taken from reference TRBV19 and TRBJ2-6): DGGITQSPKYLFRKEGQNVTLSCEQNLNHDAMYWYRQDPGQGLRLIYYSQIVNDFQKGDIAEGYSVSREKKESFPLTVTSAQKNPTAFYLCASSIWANSGANVLTFGAGSRLTVL.

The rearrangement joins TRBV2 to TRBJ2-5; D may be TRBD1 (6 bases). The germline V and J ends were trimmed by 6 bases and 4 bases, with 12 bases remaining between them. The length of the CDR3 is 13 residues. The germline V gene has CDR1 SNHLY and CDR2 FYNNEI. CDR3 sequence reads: CASSRQARETQYF. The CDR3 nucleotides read TGTGCCAGCAGCCGACAGGCAAGAGAGACCCAGTACTTC.

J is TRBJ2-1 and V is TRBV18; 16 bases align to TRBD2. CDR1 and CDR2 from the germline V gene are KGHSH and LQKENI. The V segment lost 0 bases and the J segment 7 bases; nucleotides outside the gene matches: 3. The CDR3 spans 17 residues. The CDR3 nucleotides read TGTGCCAGCTCACCACCGCAGGGACTAGCGGGAGGGAATGAGCAGTTCTTC. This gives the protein CASSPPQGLAGGNEQFF.

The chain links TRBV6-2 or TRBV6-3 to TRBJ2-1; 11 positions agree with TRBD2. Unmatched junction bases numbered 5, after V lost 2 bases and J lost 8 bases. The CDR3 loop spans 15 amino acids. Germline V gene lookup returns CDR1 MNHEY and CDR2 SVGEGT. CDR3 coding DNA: TGTGCCAGCAGTTACGAACTAGCGGGAGTGGATGAGCAGTTCTTC. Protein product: CASSYELAGVDEQFF.

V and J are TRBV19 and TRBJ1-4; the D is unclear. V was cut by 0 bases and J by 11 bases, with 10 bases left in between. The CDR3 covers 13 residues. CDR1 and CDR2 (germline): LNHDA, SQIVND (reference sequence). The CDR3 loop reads CASSIDRGDKLFF. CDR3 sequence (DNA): TGTGCCAGTAGTATAGATCGGGGTGACAAACTGTTTTTT.

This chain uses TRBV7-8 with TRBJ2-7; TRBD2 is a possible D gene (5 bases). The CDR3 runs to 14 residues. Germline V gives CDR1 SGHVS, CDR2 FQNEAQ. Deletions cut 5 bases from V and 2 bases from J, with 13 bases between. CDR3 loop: CASSLRTPPYEQYF. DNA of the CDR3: TGTGCCAGCAGCCTCCGGACTCCTCCCTACGAGCAGTACTTC.

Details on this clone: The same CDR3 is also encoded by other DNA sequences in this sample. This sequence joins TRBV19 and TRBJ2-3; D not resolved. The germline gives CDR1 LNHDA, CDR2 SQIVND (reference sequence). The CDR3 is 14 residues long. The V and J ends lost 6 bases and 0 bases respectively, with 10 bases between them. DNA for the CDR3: TGTGCCAGTAGCCCAGGTGGCAGCACAGATACGCAGTATTTT. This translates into CASSPGGSTDTQYF.

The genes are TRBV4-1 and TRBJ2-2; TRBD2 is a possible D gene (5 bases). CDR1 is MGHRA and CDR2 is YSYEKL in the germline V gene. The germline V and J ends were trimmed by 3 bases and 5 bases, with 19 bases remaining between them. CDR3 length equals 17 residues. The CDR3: CASSQPLGLRGTGELFF. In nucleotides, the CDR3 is TGCGCCAGCAGCCAGCCCTTAGGACTGAGAGGTACCGGGGAGCTGTTTTTT.

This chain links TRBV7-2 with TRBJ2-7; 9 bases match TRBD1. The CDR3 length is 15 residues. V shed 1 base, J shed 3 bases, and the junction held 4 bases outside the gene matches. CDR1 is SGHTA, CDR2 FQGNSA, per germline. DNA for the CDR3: TGTGCCAGCAGCTTAGGGACAGGGGTTTTCTACGAGCAGTACTTC. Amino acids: CASSLGTGVFYEQYF.

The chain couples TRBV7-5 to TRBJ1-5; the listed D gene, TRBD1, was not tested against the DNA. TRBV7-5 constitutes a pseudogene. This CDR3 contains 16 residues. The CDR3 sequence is CARSTWDSLYNQPQHF. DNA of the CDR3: TGTGCCAGAAGTACTTGGGACAGTCTTTACAATCAGCCCCAGCATTTT.

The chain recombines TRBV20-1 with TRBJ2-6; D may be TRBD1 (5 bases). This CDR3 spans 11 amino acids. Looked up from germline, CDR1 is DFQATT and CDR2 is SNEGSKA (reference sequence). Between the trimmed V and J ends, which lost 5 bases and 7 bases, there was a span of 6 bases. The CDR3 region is CSAQGANVLTF. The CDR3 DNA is TGCAGTGCTCAGGGTGCCAACGTCCTGACTTTC.

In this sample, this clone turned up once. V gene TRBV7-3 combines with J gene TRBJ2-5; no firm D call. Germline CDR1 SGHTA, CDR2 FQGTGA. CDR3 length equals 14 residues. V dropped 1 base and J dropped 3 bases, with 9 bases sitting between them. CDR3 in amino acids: CASSLNISKETQYF. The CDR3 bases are TGTGCCAGCAGCTTAAACATTAGCAAAGAGACCCAGTACTTC.

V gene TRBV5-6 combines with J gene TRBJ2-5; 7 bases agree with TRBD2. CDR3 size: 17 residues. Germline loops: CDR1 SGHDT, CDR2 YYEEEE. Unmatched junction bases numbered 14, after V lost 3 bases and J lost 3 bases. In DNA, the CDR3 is TGTGCCAGCAGCTCTTACTGGGCGGGAGCTTCCGAAGAGACCCAGTACTTC. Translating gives CASSSYWAGASEETQYF.

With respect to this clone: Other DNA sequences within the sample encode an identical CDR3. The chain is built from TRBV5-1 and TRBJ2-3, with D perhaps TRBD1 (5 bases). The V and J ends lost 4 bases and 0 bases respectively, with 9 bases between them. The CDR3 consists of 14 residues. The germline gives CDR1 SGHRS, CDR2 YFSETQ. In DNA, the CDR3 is TGCGCCAGCAGCCCACCAGGGAGCACAGATACGCAGTATTTT. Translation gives CASSPPGSTDTQYF.

CDR3 region: CASSLRLSSYEQYF. The DNA for the CDR3 is TGTGCCAGCAGCTTAAGACTGAGCTCCTACGAGCAGTACTTC. The V and J genes are TRBV7-2 and TRBJ2-7; no firm D call. There are 14 residues in the CDR3. The V and J ends lost 2 bases and 0 bases respectively, with 8 bases between them. Germline values: CDR1 SGHTA, CDR2 FQGNSA.

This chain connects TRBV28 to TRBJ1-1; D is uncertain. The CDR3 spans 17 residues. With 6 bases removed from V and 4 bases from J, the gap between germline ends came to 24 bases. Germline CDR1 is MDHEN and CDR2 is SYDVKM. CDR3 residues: CASSLDVAGPLTTEAFF. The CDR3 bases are TGTGCCAGCAGCTTGGATGTTGCAGGCCCATTGACCACTGAAGCTTTCTTT.

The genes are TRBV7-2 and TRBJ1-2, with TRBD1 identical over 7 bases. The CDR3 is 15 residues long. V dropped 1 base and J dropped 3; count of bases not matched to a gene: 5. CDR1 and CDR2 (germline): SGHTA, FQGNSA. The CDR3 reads CASSLEAGGYYGYTF. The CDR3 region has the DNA TGTGCCAGCAGCTTAGAAGCAGGGGGATACTATGGCTACACCTTC.

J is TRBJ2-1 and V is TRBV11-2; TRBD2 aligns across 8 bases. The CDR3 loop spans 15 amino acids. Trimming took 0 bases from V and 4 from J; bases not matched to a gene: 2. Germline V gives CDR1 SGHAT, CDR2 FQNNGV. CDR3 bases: TGTGCCAGCAGCTTAGAAGGGACTAGTTACAATGAGCAGTTCTTC. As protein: CASSLEGTSYNEQFF.

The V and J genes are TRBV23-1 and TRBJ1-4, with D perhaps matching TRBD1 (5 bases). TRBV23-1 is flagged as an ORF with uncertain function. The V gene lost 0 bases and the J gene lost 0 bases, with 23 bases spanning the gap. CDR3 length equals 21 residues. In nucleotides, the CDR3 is TGCGCCAGCAGTCAATCGGCCCCGTTGGGGCAGGGAGGAGCAACTAATGAAAAACTGTTTTTT. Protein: CASSQSAPLGQGGATNEKLFF.

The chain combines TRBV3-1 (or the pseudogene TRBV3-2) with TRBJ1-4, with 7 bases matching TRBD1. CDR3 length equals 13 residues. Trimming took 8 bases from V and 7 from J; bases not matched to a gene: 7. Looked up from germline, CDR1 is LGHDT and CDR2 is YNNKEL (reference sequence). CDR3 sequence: CASSGTDREKLFF. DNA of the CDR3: TGTGCCAGCTCCGGGACAGATCGTGAAAAACTGTTTTTT.

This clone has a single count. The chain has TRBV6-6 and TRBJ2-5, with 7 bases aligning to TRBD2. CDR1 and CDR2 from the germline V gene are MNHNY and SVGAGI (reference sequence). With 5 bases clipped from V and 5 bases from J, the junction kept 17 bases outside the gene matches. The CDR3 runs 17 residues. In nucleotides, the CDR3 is TGTGCCAGCAGTCGACCCGTCGGCGGGAGAGTCGGGGAGACCCAGTACTTC. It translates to CASSRPVGGRVGETQYF.

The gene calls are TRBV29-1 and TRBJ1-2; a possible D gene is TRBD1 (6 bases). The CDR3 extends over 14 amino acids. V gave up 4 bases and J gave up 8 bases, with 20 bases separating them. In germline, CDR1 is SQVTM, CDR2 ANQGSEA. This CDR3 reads CSVGGGGPRGGYTF. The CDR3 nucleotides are TGCAGCGTTGGTGGTGGGGGTCCCAGGGGCGGCTACACCTTC. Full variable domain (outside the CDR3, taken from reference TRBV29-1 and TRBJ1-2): SAVISQKPSRDICQRGTSLTIQCQVDSQVTMMFWYRQQPGQSLTLIATANQGSEATYESGFVIDKFPISRPNLTFSTLTVSNMSPEDSSIYLCSVGGGGPRGGYTFGSGTRLTVV.

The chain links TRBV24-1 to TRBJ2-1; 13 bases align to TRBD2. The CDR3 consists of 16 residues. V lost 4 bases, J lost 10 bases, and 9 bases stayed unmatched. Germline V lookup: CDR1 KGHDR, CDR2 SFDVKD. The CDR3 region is CATSEPRGLAGPEQFF. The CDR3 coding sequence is TGTGCCACCAGTGAGCCTCGGGGACTAGCGGGGCCGGAGCAGTTCTTC.

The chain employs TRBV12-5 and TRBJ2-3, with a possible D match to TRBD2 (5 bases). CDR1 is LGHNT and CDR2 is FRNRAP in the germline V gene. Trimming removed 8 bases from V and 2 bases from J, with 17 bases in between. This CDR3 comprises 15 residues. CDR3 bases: TGTGCTAGTATACCTAGCTCAATTAACACAGATACGCAGTATTTT. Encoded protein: CASIPSSINTDTQYF. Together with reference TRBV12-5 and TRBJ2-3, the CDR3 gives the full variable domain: DARVTQTPRHKVTEMGQEVTMRCQPILGHNTVFWYRQTMMQGLELLAYFRNRAPLDDSGMPKDRFSAEMPDATLATLKIQPSEPRDSAVYFCASIPSSINTDTQYFGPGTRLTVL.

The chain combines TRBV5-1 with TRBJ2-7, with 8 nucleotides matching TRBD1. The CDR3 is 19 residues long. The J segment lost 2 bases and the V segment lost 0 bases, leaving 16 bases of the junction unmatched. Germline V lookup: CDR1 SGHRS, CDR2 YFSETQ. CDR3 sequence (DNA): TGCGCCAGCAGCTTGGTGGGCGCCCTTACAGGGGGAAAGGCCTACGAGCAGTACTTC. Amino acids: CASSLVGALTGGKAYEQYF.

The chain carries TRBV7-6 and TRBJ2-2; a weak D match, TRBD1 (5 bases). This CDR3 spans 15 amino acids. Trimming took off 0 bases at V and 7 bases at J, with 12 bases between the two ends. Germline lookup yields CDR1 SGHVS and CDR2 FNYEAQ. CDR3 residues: CASSLASRGYGELFF. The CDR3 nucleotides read TGTGCCAGCAGCTTAGCGTCAAGGGGCTACGGGGAGCTGTTTTTT.

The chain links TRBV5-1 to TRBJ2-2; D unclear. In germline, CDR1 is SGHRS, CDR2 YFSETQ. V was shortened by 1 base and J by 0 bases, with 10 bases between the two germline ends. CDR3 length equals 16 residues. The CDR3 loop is CASSLITSANTGELFF. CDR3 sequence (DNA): TGCGCCAGCAGCTTGATTACAAGCGCGAACACCGGGGAGCTGTTTTTT. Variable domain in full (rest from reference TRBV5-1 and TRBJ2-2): KAGVTQTPRYLIKTRGQQVTLSCSPISGHRSVSWYQQTPGQGLQFLFEYFSETQRNKGNFPGRFSGRQFSNSRSEMNVSTLELGDSALYLCASSLITSANTGELFFGEGSRLTVL.

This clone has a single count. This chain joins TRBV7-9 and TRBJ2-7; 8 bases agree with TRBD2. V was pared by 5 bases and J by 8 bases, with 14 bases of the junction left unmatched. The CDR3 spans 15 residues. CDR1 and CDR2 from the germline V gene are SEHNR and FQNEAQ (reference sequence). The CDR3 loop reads CASSAGLEREYKQYF. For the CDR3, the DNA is TGTGCCAGCAGCGCAGGGCTGGAGCGGGAGTACAAGCAGTACTTC.

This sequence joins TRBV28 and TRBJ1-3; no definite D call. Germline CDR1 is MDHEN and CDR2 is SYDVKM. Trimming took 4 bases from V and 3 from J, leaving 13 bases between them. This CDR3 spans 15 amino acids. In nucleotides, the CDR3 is TGTGCCAGCAGTTACATCTATGCGGGTGGAAACACCATATATTTT. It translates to CASSYIYAGGNTIYF.

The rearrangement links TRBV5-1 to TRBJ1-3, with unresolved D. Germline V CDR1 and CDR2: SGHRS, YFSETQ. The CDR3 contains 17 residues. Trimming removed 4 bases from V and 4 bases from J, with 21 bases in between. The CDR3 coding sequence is TGCGCCAGCAGCCCCTCCGTCGGCAGGCTAACCGGAAACACCATATATTTT. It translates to CASSPSVGRLTGNTIYF.